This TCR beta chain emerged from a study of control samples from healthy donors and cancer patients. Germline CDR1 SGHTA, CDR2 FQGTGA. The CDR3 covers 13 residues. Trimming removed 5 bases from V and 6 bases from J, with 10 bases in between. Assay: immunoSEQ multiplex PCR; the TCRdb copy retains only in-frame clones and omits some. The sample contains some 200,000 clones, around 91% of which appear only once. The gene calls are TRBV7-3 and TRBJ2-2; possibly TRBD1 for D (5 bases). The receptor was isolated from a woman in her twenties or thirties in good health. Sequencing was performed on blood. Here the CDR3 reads CASSPPGSGELFF. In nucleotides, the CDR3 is TGTGCCAGCAGCCCCCCAGGGTCCGGGGAGCTGTTTTTT.